The clone carrying this T cell receptor beta chain has at least ten counts. Its specificity is unknown. The V and J ends lost 3 bases and 2 bases, in that order; junction bases with no gene match: 9. The CDR3 sequence is 17 residues long. CDR1 is KGHSH and CDR2 is LQKENI in the germline V gene. This sample stems from a study of identical twins. Study-level results: It was cross-sectional statistical analysis, not following the same donors, that the conclusions relied on. A partial confounding effect on zero-insertion analyses could come from invariant MAIT and iNKT cells.

Healthy Caucasians were all of the donors. TCRdb processed the 5' RACE reads anew with MiXCR; each CDR3 protein has one entry. The sample gives approximately 620,000 distinct CDR3 sequences, about 9.4% of which show up once; roughly 0.9% is in the top ten. These data also formed part of another study, on yellow fever vaccine responses in identical twins.

The chain links TRBV18 to TRBJ2-1; 8 bases align to TRBD1. The origin of this receptor is a woman younger than 35 in good health. The specimen was PBMCs. Here the CDR3 reads CASSPSNRGDPYNEQFF. CDR3 coding DNA: TGTGCCAGCTCACCGTCGAACAGGGGGGATCCCTACAATGAGCAGTTCTTC.